A single sample is the source of the 7 T cell receptor beta chains below, sequenced in a study of CD8 T cells in Susac syndrome. With random hexamers, reverse transcription was performed on 0.5 to 1 ug of RNA. TCRdb called the immunoSEQ multiplex PCR reads again in MiXCR, with one record for every CDR3 protein. The data hold around 150,000 distinct CDR3 sequences, with 85% to 95% observed a single time. Specimen: CD4+ T cells from PBMCs. These TCRs come from a human donor with multiple sclerosis.

The V gene is TRBV28, the J gene TRBJ2-7; 8 bases agree with TRBD1. Germline trimming cut 5 bases from V and 1 base from J; bases unmatched to any gene: 10. The CDR3 runs 16 residues. Per the germline V gene, CDR1 is MDHEN and CDR2 is SYDVKM. CDR3 sequence (DNA): TGTGCCAGCAGTACCCCCTATCGACAGGGGTCCTACGAGCAGTACTTC. Protein product: CASSTPYRQGSYEQYF. Together with reference TRBV28 and TRBJ2-7, the CDR3 gives the full variable domain: DVKVTQSSRYLVKRTGEKVFLECVQDMDHENMFWYRQDPGLGLRLIYFSYDVKMKEKGDIPEGYSVSREKKERFSLILESASTNQTSMYLCASSTPYRQGSYEQYFGPGTRLTVT.

V gene TRBV9 combines with J gene TRBJ2-2, with 9 bases matching TRBD1. The trim removed 4 bases at V and 6 bases at J, leaving 7 bases unmatched. The CDR3 is 15 residues long. Germline V gene data show CDR1 as SGDLS and CDR2 as YYNGEE. The CDR3 nucleotides are TGTGCCAGCAGCCAAGGGACAGGGTCCCCCGGGGAGCTGTTTTTT. Amino acids: CASSQGTGSPGELFF.

This chain uses TRBV4-1 with TRBJ2-3, with D possibly matching TRBD2 (6 bases). The length of the CDR3 is 14 residues. V lost 3 bases and J 5 bases, leaving 12 bases between the germline ends. Germline V gene data show CDR1 as MGHRA and CDR2 as YSYEKL. This chain's CDR3 is CASSHPRGGDTQYF. DNA for the CDR3: TGCGCCAGCAGCCACCCTCGGGGAGGAGATACGCAGTATTTT.

The V call is TRBV12-3 or TRBV12-4, the J call TRBJ2-1, with D hard to call. The V end lost 2 bases, the J end lost 6 bases, and 11 bases lay between the germline ends. This CDR3 spans 14 amino acids. In DNA form, the CDR3 reads TGTGCCAGCAGTTTAACCGCCACTACCAATGAGCAGTTCTTC. Protein product: CASSLTATTNEQFF.

This rearrangement joins TRBV28 to TRBJ2-5; D is unclear. Trimming left V 10 bases short and J 6 bases short, with 12 bases between. This CDR3 comprises 11 residues. In germline, CDR1 is MDHEN, CDR2 SYDVKM. CDR3 loop: CATTSPQTQYF. The CDR3 DNA follows: TGTGCCACCACGTCCCCGCAGACCCAGTACTTC.

The gene calls are TRBV9 and TRBJ2-3; 12 positions match TRBD1. Unmatched junction bases numbered 10, after V lost 0 bases and J lost 5 bases. Germline CDR1 reads SGDLS; CDR2 reads YYNGEE. The length of the CDR3 is 18 residues. CDR3 DNA: TGTGCCAGCAGCGTAGGACTGTGGGACAGGGGGCATGGAGATACGCAGTATTTT. This encodes CASSVGLWDRGHGDTQYF. Based on the CDR3 plus reference TRBV9 and TRBJ2-3, the full variable domain is DSGVTQTPKHLITATGQRVTLRCSPRSGDLSVYWYQQSLDQGLQFLIQYYNGEERAKGNILERFSAQQFPDLHSELNLSSLELGDSALYFCASSVGLWDRGHGDTQYFGPGTRLTVL.

This clonotype has only a few counts. This chain links TRBV12-3 or TRBV12-4 with TRBJ2-1; perhaps D is TRBD1 or TRBD2 (5 bases each). Trimming took off 4 bases at V and 7 bases at J, with 5 bases between the two ends. The CDR3 consists of 11 residues. CDR3 loop: CASSWGNEQFF. The CDR3, as DNA: TGTGCCAGCAGTTGGGGGAATGAGCAGTTCTTC.